These 3 T cell receptor beta chains came from one sample sequenced in a study of cytotoxic CD8 clonotypes in ibrutinib-treated CLL. TCRdb's table, derived via immunoSEQ multiplex PCR, lists solely in-frame clones and lacks some. The sample holds some 130,000 clones; 80% to 90% are singletons and the top ten take under 2.5%. Material: PBMCs, obtained after 24 months of ibrutinib treatment. The receptor source for this set is a human donor with chronic lymphocytic leukemia.

The chain joins TRBV5-4 to TRBJ1-4, with D unclear. This CDR3 has 14 amino acids. From germline, CDR1 is SGHNT and CDR2 YYREEE (reference sequence). With 4 bases removed from V and 3 bases from J, the gap between germline ends came to 10 bases. CDR3 bases: TGTGCCAGCAGCCCCGGCGGGGCTAATGAAAAACTGTTTTTT. Its protein is CASSPGGANEKLFF.

The chain joins TRBV7-2 to TRBJ1-1; D is unclear. The CDR3 has 13 amino acids. Germline CDR1 reads SGHTA; CDR2 reads FQGNSA. V dropped 5 bases and J dropped 1 base, with 8 bases sitting between them. The DNA for the CDR3 is TGTGCCAGCAGCCCCTTTGAGAACACTGAAGCTTTCTTT. The encoded protein is CASSPFENTEAFF.

This chain joins TRBV25-1 and TRBJ2-7; 13 nucleotides match TRBD2. V was pared by 10 bases and J by 5 bases, with 14 bases of the junction left unmatched. CDR1 is MGHDK and CDR2 is SYGVNS in the germline V gene. The CDR3 extends over 16 amino acids. As DNA, the CDR3 is TGTGCCACCGCGACAGGAACTAGCGGGAGGGCCGACGAGCAGTACTTC. It codes for CATATGTSGRADEQYF.